The clone carrying this T cell receptor (beta chain) was picked up many times. Its antigen is unknown. Each TCR beta library was made by quantitative 5'-RACE that incorporated molecular barcodes. TCRdb re-derived calls from the 5' RACE reads in MiXCR, one entry per CDR3 protein. The data hold some 220,000 distinct CDR3 sequences, with roughly a tenth observed a single time. The J segment lost 0 bases and the V segment lost 3 bases, leaving 10 bases of the junction unmatched. The CDR3 consists of 16 residues. CDR1 is GTSNPN, CDR2 SVGIG, per germline (reference sequence). This record comes from a study of CD8 T cells in ankylosing spondylitis. Overall study results and limits: What seemed typical of ankylosing spondylitis blood was a TCR beta motif built from about 8 highly homologous variants. A subset of motif variants has previously been described in the synovial fluid and blood of reactive arthritis.

The clonotype was recovered from a male donor with ankylosing spondylitis or in good health (not recorded which). The sequenced sample consisted of blood, either unsorted or a sorted T cell fraction (not recorded which). The rearrangement uses TRBV30 and TRBJ1-1; the match to TRBD1 covers 7 bases. The CDR3 nucleotides read TGTGCCTGGAGCCACCATTCGGGACAGATGAACACTGAAGCTTTCTTT. It translates to CAWSHHSGQMNTEAFF.